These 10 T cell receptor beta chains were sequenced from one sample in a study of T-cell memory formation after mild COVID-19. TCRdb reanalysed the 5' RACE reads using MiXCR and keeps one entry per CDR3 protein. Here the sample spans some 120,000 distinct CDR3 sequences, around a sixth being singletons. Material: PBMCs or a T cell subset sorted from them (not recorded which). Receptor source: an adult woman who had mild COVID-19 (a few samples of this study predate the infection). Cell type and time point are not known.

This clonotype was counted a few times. CDR3 bases: TGTGCCAGCAGTCGACTAACTAGCGGGGTCACAGATACGCAGTATTTT. Residues: CASSRLTSGVTDTQYF. The genes are TRBV6-5 and TRBJ2-3, with 10 positions matching TRBD2. CDR1 MNHEY and CDR2 SVGAGI come from the germline V gene. The CDR3 length is 16 residues. The V gene end was trimmed by 5 bases and the J gene end by 2 bases; junction bases not matched to a gene: 7.

The CDR3 coding sequence is TGTGCCACCAGAGGACCCGGCGGGGCAGATACGCAGTATTTT. Translating gives CATRGPGGADTQYF. The gene calls are TRBV15 and TRBJ2-3, with D perhaps matching TRBD2 (6 bases). Germline V gene lookup returns CDR1 LNHNV and CDR2 YYDKDF (reference sequence). The CDR3 spans 14 residues. V shed 6 bases and J shed 4 bases, with 14 bases lying between them.

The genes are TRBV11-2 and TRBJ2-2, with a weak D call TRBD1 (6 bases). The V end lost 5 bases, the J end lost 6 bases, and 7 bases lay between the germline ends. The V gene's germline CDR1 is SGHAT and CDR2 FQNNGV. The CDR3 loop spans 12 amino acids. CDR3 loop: CASSPGAGELFF. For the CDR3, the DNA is TGTGCCAGCAGCCCAGGGGCCGGGGAGCTGTTTTTT.

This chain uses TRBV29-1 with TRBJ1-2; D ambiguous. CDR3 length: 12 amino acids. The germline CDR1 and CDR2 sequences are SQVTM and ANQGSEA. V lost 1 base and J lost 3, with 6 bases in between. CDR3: CSVEVTDYGYTF. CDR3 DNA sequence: TGCAGCGTTGAAGTGACGGACTATGGCTACACCTTC.

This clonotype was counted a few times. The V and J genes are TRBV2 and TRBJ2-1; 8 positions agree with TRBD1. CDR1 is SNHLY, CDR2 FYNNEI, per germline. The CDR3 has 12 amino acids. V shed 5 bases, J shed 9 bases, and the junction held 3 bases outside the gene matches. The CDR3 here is CASSRQGTEQFF. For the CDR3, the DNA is TGTGCCAGCAGTCGACAGGGGACTGAGCAGTTCTTC.

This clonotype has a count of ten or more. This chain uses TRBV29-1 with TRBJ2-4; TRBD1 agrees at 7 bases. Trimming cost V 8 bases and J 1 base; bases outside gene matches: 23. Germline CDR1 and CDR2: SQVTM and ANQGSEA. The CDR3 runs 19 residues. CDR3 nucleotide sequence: TGCAGCATCCAGACAGGGATAGGTGTGGGTCCGTTGGCCAAAAACATTCAGTACTTC. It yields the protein CSIQTGIGVGPLAKNIQYF.

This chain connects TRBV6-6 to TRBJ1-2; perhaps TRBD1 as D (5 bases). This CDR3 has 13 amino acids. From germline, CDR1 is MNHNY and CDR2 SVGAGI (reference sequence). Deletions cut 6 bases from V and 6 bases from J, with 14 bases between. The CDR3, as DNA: TGTGCCAGCAGGCACCTCGGGGGGAATGGCTACACCTTC. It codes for CASRHLGGNGYTF.

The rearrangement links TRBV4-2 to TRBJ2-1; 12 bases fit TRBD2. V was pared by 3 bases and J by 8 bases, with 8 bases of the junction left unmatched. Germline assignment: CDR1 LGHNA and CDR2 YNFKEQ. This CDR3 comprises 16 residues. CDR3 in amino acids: CASSQGGLAGWDEQFF. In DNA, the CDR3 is TGTGCCAGCAGCCAGGGGGGACTAGCGGGCTGGGATGAGCAGTTCTTC.

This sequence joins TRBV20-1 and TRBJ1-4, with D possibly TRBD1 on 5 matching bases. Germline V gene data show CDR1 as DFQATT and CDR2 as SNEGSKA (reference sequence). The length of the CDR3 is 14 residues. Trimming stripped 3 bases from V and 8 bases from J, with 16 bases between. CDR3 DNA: TGCAGTGCTAGCTGGGCAGGGTGGTGGGAAAAACTGTTTTTT. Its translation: CSASWAGWWEKLFF.

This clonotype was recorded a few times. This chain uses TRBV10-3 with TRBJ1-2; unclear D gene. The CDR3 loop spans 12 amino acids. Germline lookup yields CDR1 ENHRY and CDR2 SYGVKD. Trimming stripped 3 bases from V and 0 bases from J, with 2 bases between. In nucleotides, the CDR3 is TGTGCCATCAGTGACACTAACTATGGCTACACCTTC. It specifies CAISDTNYGYTF.